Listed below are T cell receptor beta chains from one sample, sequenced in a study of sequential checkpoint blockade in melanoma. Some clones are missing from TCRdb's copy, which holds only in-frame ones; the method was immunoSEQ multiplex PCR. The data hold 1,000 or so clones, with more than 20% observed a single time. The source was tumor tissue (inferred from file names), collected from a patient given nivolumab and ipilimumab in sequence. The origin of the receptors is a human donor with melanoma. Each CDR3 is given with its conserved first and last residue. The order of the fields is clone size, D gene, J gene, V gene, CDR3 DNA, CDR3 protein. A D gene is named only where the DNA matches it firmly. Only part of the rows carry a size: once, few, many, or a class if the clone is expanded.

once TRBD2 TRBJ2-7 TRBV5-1 TGCGCCAGCAGCTTTAGCGGGGGGGGCTACGAGCAGTACTTC CASSFSGGGYEQYF
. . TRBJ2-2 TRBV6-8 TGTGCCAGCAGTTACCAAGCTACCAGGGAGCTGTTTTTT CASSYQATRELFF
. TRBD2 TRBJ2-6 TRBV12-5 TGTGCCAGCACCCGGACGGGGGGGTACTCTGGGGCCAACGTCCTGACTTTC CASTRTGGYSGANVLTF
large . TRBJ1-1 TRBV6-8 TGTGCCAGCAGTTTGTCAGAGAACACTGAAGCTTTCTTT CASSLSENTEAFF
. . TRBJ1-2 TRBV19 TGTGCCACTTCATACCGGGACACAAACTATGGCTACACCTTC CATSYRDTNYGYTF
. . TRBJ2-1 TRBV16 TGTGCCAGCAGTCTGAACCAGCAGTTCTTC CASSLNQQFF
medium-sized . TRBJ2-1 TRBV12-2 TGTGCCAGTAGGAGCGGGAGGGCCCCCCCCTACAATGAGCAGTTCTTC CASRSGRAPPYNEQFF
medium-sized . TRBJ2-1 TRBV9 TGTGCCAGCAGCGTAGCCGGCGTCAGCTACAATGAGCAGTTCTTC CASSVAGVSYNEQFF
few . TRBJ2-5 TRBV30 TGTGCCTGGAGTTTCTCATGGACGAGCGGCGGGGAGACCCAGTACTTC CAWSFSWTSGGETQYF
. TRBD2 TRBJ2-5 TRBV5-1 TGCGCCAGCAGCCTAGGACTAGCGGAGGCCGGGGAGACCCAGTACTTC CASSLGLAEAGETQYF
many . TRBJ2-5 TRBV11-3 TGTGCCAGCAGCCTGACCCTAAACAGGAAAGAGACCCAGTACTTC CASSLTLNRKETQYF
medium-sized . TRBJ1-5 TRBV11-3 TGTGCCAGCAGCCAACCTCTCGACAGTAGCAATCAGCCCCAGCATTTT CASSQPLDSSNQPQHF
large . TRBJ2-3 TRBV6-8 TGTGCCAGCAGTGATCCTGGGAATACGCAGTATTTT CASSDPGNTQYF
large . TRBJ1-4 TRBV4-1 TGCGCCAGCAGCCAAGTTCTGGGAAGTGAAAAACTGTTTTTT CASSQVLGSEKLFF
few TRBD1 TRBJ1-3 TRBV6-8 TGTGCCAGCAGGACGCCACCGGGACAGGGAAGCTCTGGAAACACCATATATTTT CASRTPPGQGSSGNTIYF
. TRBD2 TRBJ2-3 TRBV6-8 TGTGCCAGCAGTGCGGGGGGCGGCACAGATACGCAGTATTTT CASSAGGGTDTQYF
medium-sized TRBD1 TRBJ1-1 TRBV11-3 TGTGCCAGCAGCCCAATCACCGGGACAGTGAACACTGAAGCTTTCTTT CASSPITGTVNTEAFF
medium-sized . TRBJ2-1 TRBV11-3 TGTGCCAGCAGCCCAGCTTTCGCCTTGGTAAATGAGCAGTTCTTC CASSPAFALVNEQFF
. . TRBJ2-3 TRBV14 TGTGCCAGCAGCCCACAGGGAGGGTATACGCAGTATTTT CASSPQGGYTQYF
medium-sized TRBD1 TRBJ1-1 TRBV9 TGTGCCAGCAGCGGCTTTACAGGGGTCAACACTGAAGCTTTCTTT CASSGFTGVNTEAFF
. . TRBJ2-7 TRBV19 TGTGCCAGTAGTATAGCTGGTCAGGGTGGCTGGGAGCAGTACTTC CASSIAGQGGWEQYF
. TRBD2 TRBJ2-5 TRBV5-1 TGCGCCAGCAGCTTGGGGGCCAGCGGGGGAGGGGAGACCCAGTACTTC CASSLGASGGGETQYF
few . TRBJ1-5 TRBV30 TGTGCCTGGAGTATCTCAGAGGGGCAGCCCCAGCATTTT CAWSISEGQPQHF
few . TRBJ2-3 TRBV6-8 TGTGCCAGCAGTGCCTCCACTAGCACAGATACGCAGTATTTT CASSASTSTDTQYF
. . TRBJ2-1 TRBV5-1 TGCGCCAGCAGCGACTCTGGGGGGAACCTACTCTACAATGAGCAGTTCTTC CASSDSGGNLLYNEQFF
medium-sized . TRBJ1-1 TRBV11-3 TGTGCCAGCAGCCTGGTGAGGACCATGAACACTGAAGCTTTCTTT CASSLVRTMNTEAFF
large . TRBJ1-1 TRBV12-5 TGTGCCAGCACCCAGTCAGGGCAGTTGGGTAAAAACACTGAAGCTTTCTTT CASTQSGQLGKNTEAFF
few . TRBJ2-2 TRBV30 TGTGCCTGGACCTCCTCCGTAGCATTTTTACCCGGGGAGCTGTTTTTT CAWTSSVAFLPGELFF
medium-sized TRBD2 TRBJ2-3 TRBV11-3 TGTGCCAGCAGCCCGGGACTAGTCACAGATACGCAGTATTTT CASSPGLVTDTQYF
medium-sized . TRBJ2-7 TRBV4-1 TGCGCCAGCAGCCAAGACTCTGGGGGTTCCTACGAGCAGTACTTC CASSQDSGGSYEQYF
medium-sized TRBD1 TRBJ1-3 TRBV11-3 TGTGCCAGCAGCTTCGGACAGGGCAGTGGAAACACCATATATTTT CASSFGQGSGNTIYF
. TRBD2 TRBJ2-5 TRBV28 TGTGCCAGCAGTCGATGGAGGGCGGGGGGGGAAGAGACCCAGTACTTC CASSRWRAGGEETQYF
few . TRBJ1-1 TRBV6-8 TGTGCCATCAGTGGACGACAGATTGGCACTGAAGCTTTCTTT CAISGRQIGTEAFF
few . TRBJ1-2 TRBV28 TGTGCCAGCAGTTTAGAGGGGAACTATGGCTACACCTTC CASSLEGNYGYTF
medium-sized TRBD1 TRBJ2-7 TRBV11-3 TGTGCCAGCAGCTTGGCAGGGGGCCTCTTCTACGAGCAGTACTTC CASSLAGGLFYEQYF
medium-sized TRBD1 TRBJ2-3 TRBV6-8 TGTGCCAGCAGTGCCGAGGTGGGACAGGGAAGGGATACGCAGTATTTT CASSAEVGQGRDTQYF
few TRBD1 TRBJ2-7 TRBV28 TGTGCCAGCAGCTATTTGGGACAGGCCTCCTACGAGCAGTACTTC CASSYLGQASYEQYF
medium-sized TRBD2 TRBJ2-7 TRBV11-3 TGTGCCAGCAGCTGGGGACTAGCGGACTCCTACGAGCAGTACTTC CASSWGLADSYEQYF
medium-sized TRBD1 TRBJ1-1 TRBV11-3 TGTGCCAGCAGGCAAGGACAGGGAGGAACTGAAGCTTTCTTT CASRQGQGGTEAFF
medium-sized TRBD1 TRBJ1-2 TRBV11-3 TGTGCCAGCAGCTTCCCAGGGACAGGGGGCAGAGGCTACACCTTC CASSFPGTGGRGYTF
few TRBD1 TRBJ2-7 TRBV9 TGTGCCAGCAGCAGGACAGGGGGCATCTACGAGCAGTACTTC CASSRTGGIYEQYF
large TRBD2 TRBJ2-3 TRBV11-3 TGTGCCAGCAGCTCCCCTATGGATAGCGGGGCTAGCACAGATACGCAGTATTTT CASSSPMDSGASTDTQYF
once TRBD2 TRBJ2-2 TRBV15 TGTGCCACCAGCGGAAGGACTAGCGGGACAAACACCGGGGAGCTGTTTTTT CATSGRTSGTNTGELFF
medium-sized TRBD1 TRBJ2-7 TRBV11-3 TGTGCCAGCAGCTCCCGGGACAGGACTACCTACGAGCAGTACTTC CASSSRDRTTYEQYF
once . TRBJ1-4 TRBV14 TGTGCCAGCAGCCCCGGGACACTACTTGCAACTAATGAAAAACTGTTTTTT CASSPGTLLATNEKLFF
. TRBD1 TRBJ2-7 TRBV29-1 TGCAGCGTTCAAGGCAGGGGGCAGGGGGAGCAGTACTTC CSVQGRGQGEQYF
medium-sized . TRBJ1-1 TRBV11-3 TGTGCCAGCAGCTTAGAACAGTCTCTCGGCACTGAAGCTTTCTTT CASSLEQSLGTEAFF
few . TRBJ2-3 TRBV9 TGTGCCAGCAGCAATCTAGCGTTCTCCACAGATACGCAGTATTTT CASSNLAFSTDTQYF
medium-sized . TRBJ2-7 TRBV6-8 TGTGCCAGCAGCCCGCCCCCGGACGGCTACTACGAGCAGTACTTC CASSPPPDGYYEQYF
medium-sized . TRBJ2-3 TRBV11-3 TGTGCCAGAAGCTTACGAGGGCACAAGGGCAGGGGCACAGATACGCAGTATTTT CARSLRGHKGRGTDTQYF
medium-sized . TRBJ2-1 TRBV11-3 TGTGCCAGCGGCGCCCTAGTAGGAGGAGACAATGAGCAGTTCTTC CASGALVGGDNEQFF
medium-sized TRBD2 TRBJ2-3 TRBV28 TGTGCCAGCAGTTTAACTAGCGGGTTCACAGATACGCAGTATTTT CASSLTSGFTDTQYF
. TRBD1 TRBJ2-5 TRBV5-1 TGCGCCAGCAGCTGGGGACAGGGTGTTGGAGAGACCCAGTACTTC CASSWGQGVGETQYF
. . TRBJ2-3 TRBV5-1 TGCGCCAGCAGCTTGTACGGGGATATAGGCACAGATACGCAGTATTTT CASSLYGDIGTDTQYF